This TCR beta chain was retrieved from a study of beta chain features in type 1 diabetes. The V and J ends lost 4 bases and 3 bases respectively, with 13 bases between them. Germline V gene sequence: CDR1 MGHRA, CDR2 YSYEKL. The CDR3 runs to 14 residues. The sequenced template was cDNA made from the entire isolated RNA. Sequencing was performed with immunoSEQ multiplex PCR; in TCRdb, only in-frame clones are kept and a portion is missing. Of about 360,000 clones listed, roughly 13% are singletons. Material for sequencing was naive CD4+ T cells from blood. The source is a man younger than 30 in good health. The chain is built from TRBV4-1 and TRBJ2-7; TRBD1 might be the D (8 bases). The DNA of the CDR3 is TGCGCCAGCAGCCGAACAGGGGGGGGCTACGAGCAGTACTTC. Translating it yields CASSRTGGGYEQYF.